Shown below are 11 T cell receptor beta chains from a single sample sequenced in a study of T cell responses to AZD1222 COVID-19 vaccine. Measured with immunoSEQ multiplex PCR; TCRdb has only the in-frame clones, and not every one. The table lists 60,000 to 75,000 clones, about 83% of them singletons. The material was peripheral blood, obtained 28 days after the second AZD1222 dose. These TCRs come from an adult who received the AZD1222 COVID-19 vaccine.

This clone was seen only a few times. The same CDR3 arises from other DNA sequences in this sample as well. The chain recombines TRBV29-1 with TRBJ2-7; 11 nucleotides agree with TRBD1. V lost 5 bases and J lost 4; bases outside the gene matches: 4. CDR1 SQVTM and CDR2 ANQGSEA come from the germline V gene. This CDR3 region has 13 residues. CDR3 sequence reads: CSVRTGGFYEQYF. The CDR3 region has the DNA TGCAGCGTTAGGACAGGGGGCTTTTACGAGCAGTACTTC.

A few counts support this clone. V and J are TRBV19 and TRBJ1-4; 7 bases match TRBD1. The CDR3 contains 17 residues. V was pared by 3 bases and J by 8 bases, with 15 bases of the junction left unmatched. Germline CDR1 and CDR2: LNHDA and SQIVND (reference sequence). The CDR3 spells CASSMAGGGVIMEKLFF. The CDR3 region has the DNA TGTGCCAGTAGTATGGCAGGGGGTGGAGTAATTATGGAAAAACTGTTTTTT.

The chain recombines TRBV6-5 with TRBJ1-3, with a tentative D call TRBD1 (5 bases). With 0 bases removed from V and 0 bases from J, the gap between germline ends came to 6 bases. The germline V gene encodes CDR1 MNHEY and CDR2 SVGAGI. The CDR3 has 15 amino acids. DNA of the CDR3: TGTGCCAGCAGTTACTCGGGGGACTCTGGAAACACCATATATTTT. It codes for CASSYSGDSGNTIYF.

The rearrangement links TRBV10-3 to TRBJ1-2, with a weak D call TRBD1 (5 bases). Germline V gives CDR1 ENHRY, CDR2 SYGVKD. There are 14 residues in the CDR3. V gave up 3 bases and J gave up 4 bases, with 12 bases separating them. This chain's CDR3 is CAISDNQGPYGYTF. As DNA, the CDR3 is TGTGCCATCAGTGATAATCAGGGACCCTATGGCTACACCTTC.

The chain carries TRBV3-1 (or the pseudogene TRBV3-2) and TRBJ2-5; 15 bases map to TRBD2. Germline V gene lookup returns CDR1 LGHDT and CDR2 YNNKEL (reference sequence). V gave up 3 bases and J gave up 5 bases; unmatched junction bases: 10. The CDR3 covers 18 residues. Here the CDR3 reads CASSHLAGLAGGLETQYF. The DNA for the CDR3 is TGTGCCAGCAGCCACCTTGCCGGACTAGCGGGGGGGCTGGAGACCCAGTACTTC.

V is TRBV6-5 and J is TRBJ1-6; D not certain. V gave up 5 bases and J gave up 4 bases, with 9 bases separating them. This CDR3 contains 14 residues. The germline CDR1 and CDR2 sequences are MNHEY and SVGAGI. The DNA for the CDR3 is TGTGCCAGCAGTCCAGGACGGTATAATTCACCCCTCCACTTT. It codes for CASSPGRYNSPLHF.

The rearrangement joins TRBV18 to TRBJ1-2; TRBD1 is a possible D gene (6 bases). CDR1 and CDR2 (germline): KGHSH, LQKENI. V lost 4 bases, J lost 3 bases, and 15 bases lay in between. The CDR3 is 15 residues long. The CDR3 protein is CASSRYRVVDYGYTF. The CDR3 DNA is TGTGCCAGCTCACGTTACAGGGTTGTCGACTATGGCTACACCTTC. Variable domain in full (rest from reference TRBV18 and TRBJ1-2): NAGVMQNPRHLVRRRGQEARLRCSPMKGHSHVYWYRQLPEEGLKFMVYLQKENIIDESGMPKERFSAEFPKEGPSILRIQQVVRGDSAAYFCASSRYRVVDYGYTFGSGTRLTVV.

The CDR3 nucleotides read TGTGCCAGCTCACCATCCGGGACAGGGGGCGTAGATACGCAGTATTTT. This translates into CASSPSGTGGVDTQYF. This chain connects TRBV18 to TRBJ2-3; 12 bases align to TRBD1. The germline CDR1 and CDR2 sequences are KGHSH and LQKENI. V lost 2 bases and J lost 5; bases outside the gene matches: 5. This CDR3 spans 16 amino acids.

The chain carries TRBV12-5 and TRBJ1-1; perhaps TRBD1 as D (5 bases). Germline assignment: CDR1 LGHNT and CDR2 FRNRAP. Trimming took 6 bases from V and 1 from J, leaving 27 bases between them. The CDR3 runs to 19 residues. CDR3 sequence (DNA): TGTGCTAGTGGCCGGGACTCGAACACGGGTAGGAGTTGGAACACTGAAGCTTTCTTT. It encodes CASGRDSNTGRSWNTEAFF. The variable domain in full, with the rest retrieved from reference TRBV12-5 and TRBJ1-1, is DARVTQTPRHKVTEMGQEVTMRCQPILGHNTVFWYRQTMMQGLELLAYFRNRAPLDDSGMPKDRFSAEMPDATLATLKIQPSEPRDSAVYFCASGRDSNTGRSWNTEAFFGQGTRLTVV.

In this sample, this clone turned up a few times. The chain couples TRBV27 to TRBJ2-7, with D hard to call. Germline lookup yields CDR1 MNHEY and CDR2 SMNVEV (reference sequence). CDR3 length: 14 residues. V lost 2 bases to trimming and J lost 2 bases, with 10 bases between them. The CDR3 DNA is TGTGCCAGCAGTTTAGGCTCTCCGCCCTACGAGCAGTACTTC. It specifies CASSLGSPPYEQYF.

CDR3: CASSLGVGQVMSSGNTIYF. The CDR3 nucleotides read TGTGCCAGCAGCTTGGGTGTTGGACAGGTGATGAGCTCTGGAAACACCATATATTTT. The chain couples TRBV5-5 to TRBJ1-3, with 7 nucleotides matching TRBD1. V trimming: 0 bases; J trimming: 0 bases; junction bases outside the gene matches: 12. The CDR3 is made up of 19 amino acids. Per the germline V gene, CDR1 is SGHKS and CDR2 is YYEKEE (reference sequence). Complete variable domain (other parts from reference TRBV5-5 and TRBJ1-3): DAGVTQSPTHLIKTRGQQVTLRCSPISGHKSVSWYQQVLGQGPQFIFQYYEKEERGRGNFPDRFSARQFPNYSSELNVNALLLGDSALYLCASSLGVGQVMSSGNTIYFGEGSWLTVV.